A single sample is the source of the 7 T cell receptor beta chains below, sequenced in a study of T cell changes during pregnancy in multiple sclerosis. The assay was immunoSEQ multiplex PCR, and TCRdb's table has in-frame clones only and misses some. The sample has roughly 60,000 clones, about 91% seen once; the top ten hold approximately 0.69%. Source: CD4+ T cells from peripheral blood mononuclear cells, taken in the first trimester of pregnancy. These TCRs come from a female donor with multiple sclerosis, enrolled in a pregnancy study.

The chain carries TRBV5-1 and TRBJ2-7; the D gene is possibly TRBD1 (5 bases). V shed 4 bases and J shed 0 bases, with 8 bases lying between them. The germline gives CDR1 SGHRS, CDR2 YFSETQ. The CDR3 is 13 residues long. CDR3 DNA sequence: TGCGCCAGCAGCCGACAGAGCTCCTACGAGCAGTACTTC. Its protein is CASSRQSSYEQYF.

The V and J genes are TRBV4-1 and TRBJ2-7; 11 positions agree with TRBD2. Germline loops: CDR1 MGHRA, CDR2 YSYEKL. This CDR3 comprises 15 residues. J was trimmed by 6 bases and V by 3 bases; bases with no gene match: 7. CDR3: CASSHPGLAVLEQYF. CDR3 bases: TGCGCCAGCAGCCATCCGGGACTAGCGGTACTCGAGCAGTACTTC.

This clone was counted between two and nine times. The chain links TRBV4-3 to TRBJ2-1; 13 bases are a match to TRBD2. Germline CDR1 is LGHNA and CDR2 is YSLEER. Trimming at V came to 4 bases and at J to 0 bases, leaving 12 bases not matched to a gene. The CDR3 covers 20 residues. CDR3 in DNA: TGCGCCAGCAGCCCCCGACTAGCGGGGGGCTTAGCTAGCTCCTACAATGAGCAGTTCTTC. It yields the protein CASSPRLAGGLASSYNEQFF.

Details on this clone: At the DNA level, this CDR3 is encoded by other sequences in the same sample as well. The CDR3 nucleotides read TGTGCCAGCAGCTCCAGGACAGGGCATGGCTACACCTTC. It encodes CASSSRTGHGYTF. This chain joins TRBV7-8 and TRBJ1-2; 8 positions match TRBD1. Germline V gives CDR1 SGHVS, CDR2 FQNEAQ. Trimming at V came to 4 bases and at J to 6 bases, leaving 4 bases not matched to a gene. The CDR3 contains 13 residues.

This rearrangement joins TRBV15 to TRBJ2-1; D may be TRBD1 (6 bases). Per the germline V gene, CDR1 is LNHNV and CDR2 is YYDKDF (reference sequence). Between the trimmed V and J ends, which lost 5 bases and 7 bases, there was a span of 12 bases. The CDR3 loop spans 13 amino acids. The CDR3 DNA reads TGTGCCACCAGCGGCACAGGGATGAATGAGCAGTTCTTC. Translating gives CATSGTGMNEQFF.

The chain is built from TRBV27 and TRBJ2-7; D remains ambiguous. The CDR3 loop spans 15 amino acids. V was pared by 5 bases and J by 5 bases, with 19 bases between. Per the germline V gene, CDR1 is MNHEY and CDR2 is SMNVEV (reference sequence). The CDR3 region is CASSGTAGDPNEQYF. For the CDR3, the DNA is TGTGCCAGCAGTGGCACCGCAGGTGATCCGAACGAGCAGTACTTC.

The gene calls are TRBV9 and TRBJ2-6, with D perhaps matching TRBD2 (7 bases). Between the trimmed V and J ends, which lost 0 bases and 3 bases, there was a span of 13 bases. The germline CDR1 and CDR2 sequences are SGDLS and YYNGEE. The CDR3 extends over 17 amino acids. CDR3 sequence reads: CASSVEGGPGGANVLTF. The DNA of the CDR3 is TGTGCCAGCAGCGTAGAGGGGGGGCCGGGTGGGGCCAACGTCCTGACTTTC.